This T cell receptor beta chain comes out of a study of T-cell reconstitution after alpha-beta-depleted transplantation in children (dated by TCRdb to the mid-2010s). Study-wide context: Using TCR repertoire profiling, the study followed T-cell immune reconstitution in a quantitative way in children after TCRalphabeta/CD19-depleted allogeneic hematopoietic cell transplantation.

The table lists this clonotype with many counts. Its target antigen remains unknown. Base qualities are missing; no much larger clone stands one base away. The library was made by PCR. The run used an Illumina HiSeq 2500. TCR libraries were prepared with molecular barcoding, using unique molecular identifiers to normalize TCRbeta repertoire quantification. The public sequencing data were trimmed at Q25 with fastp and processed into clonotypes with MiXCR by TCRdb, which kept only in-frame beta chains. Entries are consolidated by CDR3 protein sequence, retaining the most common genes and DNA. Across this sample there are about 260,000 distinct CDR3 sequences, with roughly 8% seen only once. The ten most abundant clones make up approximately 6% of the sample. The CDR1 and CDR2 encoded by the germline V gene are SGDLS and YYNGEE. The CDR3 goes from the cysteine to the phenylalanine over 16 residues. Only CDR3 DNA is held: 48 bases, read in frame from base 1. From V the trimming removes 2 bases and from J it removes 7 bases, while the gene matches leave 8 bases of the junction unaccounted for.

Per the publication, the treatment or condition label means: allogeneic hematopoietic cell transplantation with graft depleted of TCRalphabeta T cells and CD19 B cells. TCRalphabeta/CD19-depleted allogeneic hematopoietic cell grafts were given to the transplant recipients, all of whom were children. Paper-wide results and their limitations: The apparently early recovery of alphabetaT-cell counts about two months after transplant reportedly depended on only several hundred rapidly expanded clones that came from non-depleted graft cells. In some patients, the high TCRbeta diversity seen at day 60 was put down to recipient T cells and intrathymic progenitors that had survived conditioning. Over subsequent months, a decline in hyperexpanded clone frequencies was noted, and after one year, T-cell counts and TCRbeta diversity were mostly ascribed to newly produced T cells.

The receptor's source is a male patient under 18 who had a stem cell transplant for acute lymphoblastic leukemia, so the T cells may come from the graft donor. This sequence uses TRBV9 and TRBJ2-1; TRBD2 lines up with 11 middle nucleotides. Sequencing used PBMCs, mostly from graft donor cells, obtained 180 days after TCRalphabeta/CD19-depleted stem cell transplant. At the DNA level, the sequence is TGTGCCAGCAGCGTCCAACTAGCGGGAGTAGGTAATGAGCAGTTCTTC. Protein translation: CASSVQLAGVGNEQFF.